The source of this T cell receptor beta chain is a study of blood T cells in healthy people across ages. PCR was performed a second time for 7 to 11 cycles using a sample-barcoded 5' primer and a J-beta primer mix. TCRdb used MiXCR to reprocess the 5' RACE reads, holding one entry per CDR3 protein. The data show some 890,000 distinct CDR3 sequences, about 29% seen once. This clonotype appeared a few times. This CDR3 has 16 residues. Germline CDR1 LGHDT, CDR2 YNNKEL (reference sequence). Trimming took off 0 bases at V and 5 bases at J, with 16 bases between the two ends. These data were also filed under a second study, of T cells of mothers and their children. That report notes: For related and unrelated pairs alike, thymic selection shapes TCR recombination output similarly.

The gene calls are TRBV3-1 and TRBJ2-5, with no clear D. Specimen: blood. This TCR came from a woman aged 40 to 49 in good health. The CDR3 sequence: CASSQDSTPHGETQYF. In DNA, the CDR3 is TGTGCCAGCAGCCAAGATTCCACCCCGCACGGGGAGACCCAGTACTTC.